This TCR beta chain emerged from a study of CD8 T cells in Susac syndrome. Per germline, CDR1 SQVTM and CDR2 ANQGSEA. This CDR3 contains 13 residues. V lost 0 bases and J lost 2, with 5 bases in between. Random hexamers primed reverse transcription of about 0.5 to 1 ug RNA. Amplification of TCR beta CDR3 by immunoSEQ multiplex PCR spanned 54 Vbeta and 13 Jbeta. TCRdb recomputed calls from the immunoSEQ multiplex PCR reads with MiXCR, one row per CDR3 protein. The table lists 180,000 or so distinct CDR3 sequences, over 85% of them singletons. TCR beta was sequenced from blood CD8+ and CD4+ T cells. The authors negatively isolated CD8+ and CD4+ T cells and FACS-enriched TEMRA cells.

The receptor was derived from a human donor in good health. Source material: CD4+ T cells from PBMCs. The chain joins TRBV29-1 to TRBJ1-3; tentatively, D is TRBD1 (5 bases). CDR3 nucleotides: TGCAGCGTTGAAGACAGGGCTGGAAACACCATATATTTT. This sequence encodes CSVEDRAGNTIYF.